The 12 T cell receptor beta chains reported below all come from one sample, sequenced in a study of blood T cell repertoires in COVID-19. The assay was immunoSEQ multiplex PCR, and TCRdb's table has in-frame clones only and misses some. The data contain approximately 340,000 clones, approximately 90% of them singletons. Sequenced material: peripheral blood. These receptors were obtained from a man under 40 with COVID-19, enrolled during active disease.

The chain carries TRBV5-4 and TRBJ1-1; the D gene is possibly TRBD1 (5 bases). The CDR3 has 16 amino acids. Germline values: CDR1 SGHNT, CDR2 YYREEE (reference sequence). V shed 4 bases and J shed 0 bases, with 16 bases lying between them. CDR3 in DNA: TGTGCCAGCAGCCCCGGAGGGGACTCAATGAACACTGAAGCTTTCTTT. Protein product: CASSPGGDSMNTEAFF.

The chain links TRBV19 to TRBJ2-1; TRBD1 matches at 9 bases. The trim removed 6 bases at V and 8 bases at J, leaving 11 bases unmatched. This CDR3 spans 15 amino acids. Germline lookup yields CDR1 LNHDA and CDR2 SQIVND (reference sequence). CDR3: CASRTTGTGSYEQFF. Here the CDR3 DNA reads TGTGCCAGTAGGACAACCGGGACAGGGTCGTATGAGCAGTTCTTC.

The genes are TRBV19 and TRBJ1-2, with D unresolved. The CDR3 has 12 amino acids. Germline CDR1 is LNHDA and CDR2 is SQIVND (reference sequence). Trimming pared 3 bases from V and 7 bases from J, leaving 9 bases between. Here the CDR3 reads CASSIRSFGYTF. DNA of the CDR3: TGTGCCAGTAGTATTAGGAGTTTTGGCTACACCTTC.

The V call is TRBV10-3, the J call TRBJ2-7; no reliable D call. CDR1 and CDR2 (germline): ENHRY, SYGVKD. V dropped 3 bases and J dropped 5 bases, with 11 bases sitting between them. The CDR3 runs to 13 residues. CDR3 nucleotide sequence: TGTGCCATCAGTGACCCCCACTCGGACGAGCAGTACTTC. It specifies CAISDPHSDEQYF.

This clone is a singleton in its sample. This chain links TRBV28 with TRBJ2-7; 11 nucleotides align to TRBD2. The germline gives CDR1 MDHEN, CDR2 SYDVKM. With 6 bases clipped from V and 2 bases from J, the junction kept 6 bases outside the gene matches. This CDR3 is 15 amino acids long. CDR3 nucleotide sequence: TGTGCCAGCAGACCGGGACTAGCGGAACCCTACGAGCAGTACTTC. Amino acid sequence: CASRPGLAEPYEQYF.

The DNA of the CDR3 is TGTGCCAGCAGCCAAGACGGGACTAGGTCTACAGATACGCAGTATTTT. It encodes CASSQDGTRSTDTQYF. The genes are TRBV3-1 (or the pseudogene TRBV3-2) and TRBJ2-3, with 8 bases that match TRBD2. This CDR3 spans 16 amino acids. Germline lookup yields CDR1 LGHDT and CDR2 YNNKEL (reference sequence). V was pared by 0 bases and J by 3 bases, with 5 bases of the junction left unmatched.

The chain has TRBV30 and TRBJ1-5, with a weak D call TRBD1 (6 bases). This CDR3 contains 14 residues. Per germline, CDR1 GTSNPN and CDR2 SVGIG (reference sequence). The germline V and J ends were trimmed by 2 bases and 2 bases, with 10 bases remaining between them. The CDR3 reads CAWSRWGRNQPQHF. CDR3 nucleotide sequence: TGTGCCTGGAGTCGCTGGGGGCGCAATCAGCCCCAGCATTTT.

The chain carries TRBV9 and TRBJ2-1, with 9 positions matching TRBD2. The CDR3 loop spans 16 amino acids. Per germline, CDR1 SGDLS and CDR2 YYNGEE. V gave up 4 bases and J gave up 0 bases; unmatched junction bases: 5. Here the CDR3 DNA reads TGTGCCAGCAGCCAGCGGGGGGACCCCTCCTACAATGAGCAGTTCTTC. This codes for CASSQRGDPSYNEQFF.

V is TRBV25-1 and J is TRBJ2-1; D not resolved. Trimming stripped 4 bases from V and 5 bases from J, with 3 bases between. The CDR3 spans 11 residues. Germline V gene sequence: CDR1 MGHDK, CDR2 SYGVNS. CDR3 DNA sequence: TGTGCCAGCAGTGGAGACAATGAGCAGTTCTTC. This encodes CASSGDNEQFF.

V gene TRBV27 combines with J gene TRBJ2-1; D remains ambiguous. Trimming cost V 5 bases and J 3 bases, with 2 bases left between them. Germline values: CDR1 MNHEY, CDR2 SMNVEV (reference sequence). The CDR3 covers 11 residues. This CDR3 is CASSLYNEQFF. The CDR3 DNA is TGTGCCAGCAGTCTCTACAATGAGCAGTTCTTC.

The chain has TRBV3-1 (or the pseudogene TRBV3-2) and TRBJ1-1, with 7 bases lining up with TRBD1. The germline CDR1 and CDR2 sequences are LGHDT and YNNKEL (reference sequence). The CDR3 spans 14 residues. The J segment lost 12 bases and the V segment lost 0 bases, leaving 10 bases of the junction unmatched. The CDR3 spells CASSQDLETGRTFF. CDR3 bases: TGTGCCAGCAGCCAAGATTTGGAGACAGGGAGGACTTTCTTT.

The V call is TRBV18, the J call TRBJ2-2; 8 nucleotides agree with TRBD2. With 6 bases clipped from V and 7 bases from J, the junction kept 16 bases outside the gene matches. The CDR3 totals 17 residues. From germline, CDR1 is KGHSH and CDR2 LQKENI. CDR3 amino acids: CASSPGVGRASNGELFF. DNA of the CDR3: TGTGCCAGCTCTCCAGGTGTCGGGAGGGCCTCCAACGGGGAGCTGTTTTTT.